This TCR beta chain was sequenced in a study of response to subunit inactivated influenza vaccine. Comment on this clonotype: Its target is not known.

TCRdb analysed the RT-PCR reads with MiXCR anew, one entry per CDR3 protein. The sample carries about 500,000 distinct CDR3 sequences, 16% recorded once. Study results and caveats: It was the authors' suggestion that each seasonal influenza vaccination recruits few new T cells.

The germline V gene has CDR1 ENHRY and CDR2 SYGVKD. V was clipped by 6 bases and J by 2 bases, with 12 bases between them. The CDR3 runs 14 residues. The sample was CD4+ T cells sorted from PBMCs, taken about 23 months after vaccination. The chain carries TRBV10-3 and TRBJ2-3; a possible D gene is TRBD1 (6 bases). This clonotype was sampled from a man aged 50-75 years who received an inactivated influenza vaccine. CDR3 in amino acids: CAISQGTVTDTQYF. In DNA, the CDR3 is TGTGCCATCAGCCAGGGGACCGTCACAGATACGCAGTATTTT.